These 22 T cell receptor beta chains were sequenced from one sample in a study of cytomegalovirus exposure and HLA in healthy donors listed by TCRdb under 2017. Libraries came from the immunoSEQ multiplex PCR assay. For the multiplex PCR, a mixture combining 60 forward primers for TCR Vbeta segments and 13 reverse primers for TCR Jbeta segments was used. Not all clones reach the TCRdb copy of this immuneACCESS table, which keeps in-frame sequences only. Checked studies attribute under half of the gap to unresolved V genes and leave the rest unexplained. The sample table gives around 100,000 clones. The top ten clones comprise 3% to 3.5% of the sample. Sequencing was done on a sample of PBMCs. The source of these receptors is a man aged 40-50 years in good health and CMV-seronegative.

J is TRBJ1-1 and V is TRBV29-1; no clear D gene. V dropped 3 bases and J dropped 9 bases, with 11 bases sitting between them. This CDR3 comprises 11 residues. In germline, CDR1 is SQVTM, CDR2 ANQGSEA. The chain's CDR3 is CSVDLRRQAFF. The CDR3, as DNA: TGCAGCGTTGACCTTCGGCGGCAAGCTTTCTTT.

The J gene is TRBJ2-7, the V gene TRBV5-5; 7 positions agree with TRBD2. This CDR3 comprises 13 residues. Germline assignment: CDR1 SGHKS and CDR2 YYEKEE (reference sequence). The ends lost 4 bases at V and 7 bases at J; junction bases unmatched: 8. The CDR3 region has the DNA TGTGCCAGCAGCCCTTGGGGGGGAGTTGAGCAGTACTTC. This encodes CASSPWGGVEQYF.

The chain links TRBV30 to TRBJ2-7; D is perhaps TRBD2 (6 bases). This CDR3 has 13 amino acids. V was shortened by 3 bases and J by 3 bases, with 12 bases between the two germline ends. Germline V lookup: CDR1 GTSNPN, CDR2 SVGIG (reference sequence). CDR3 sequence: CAWSRPGVYEQYF. Here the CDR3 DNA reads TGTGCCTGGAGCCGACCGGGAGTCTACGAGCAGTACTTC.

The chain joins TRBV6-6 to TRBJ2-7; 10 bases line up with TRBD1. The V gene's germline CDR1 is MNHNY and CDR2 SVGAGI (reference sequence). V lost 7 bases to trimming and J lost 4 bases; unmatched junction nucleotides: 7. This CDR3 region has 14 residues. CDR3 bases: TGTGCCAGCAAGCCGGGACAGGGGATGTACGAGCAGTACTTC. It is translated as CASKPGQGMYEQYF.

The genes are TRBV27 and TRBJ2-6; no clear D gene. V dropped 7 bases and J dropped 1 base, with 8 bases sitting between them. Germline CDR1 MNHEY, CDR2 SMNVEV (reference sequence). The CDR3 is 14 residues long. The CDR3 here is CASTISSGANVLTF. As DNA, the CDR3 is TGTGCCAGCACCATTTCATCTGGGGCCAACGTCCTGACTTTC.

The CDR3 nucleotides are TGTGCCAGCATCCCGATGGACAGGGCGGAGGGAGAGACCCAGTACTTC. Its protein product is CASIPMDRAEGETQYF. This chain uses TRBV5-6 with TRBJ2-5, with TRBD1 matching over 8 bases. The V segment lost 6 bases and the J segment 4 bases; nucleotides outside the gene matches: 14. The CDR3 contains 16 residues. Germline lookup yields CDR1 SGHDT and CDR2 YYEEEE.

On this clone: Other nucleotide sequences from this sample produce the same CDR3. The chain combines TRBV5-1 with TRBJ2-1; 8 positions agree with TRBD1. The CDR3 runs to 16 residues. V lost 1 base and J lost 6; bases outside the gene matches: 9. Germline V gene lookup returns CDR1 SGHRS and CDR2 YFSETQ. CDR3 residues: CASSLNGQGAGNEQFF. CDR3 DNA: TGCGCCAGCAGCTTGAACGGGCAGGGGGCGGGCAATGAGCAGTTCTTC. The variable domain in full, completed from reference TRBV5-1 and TRBJ2-1, reads KAGVTQTPRYLIKTRGQQVTLSCSPISGHRSVSWYQQTPGQGLQFLFEYFSETQRNKGNFPGRFSGRQFSNSRSEMNVSTLELGDSALYLCASSLNGQGAGNEQFFGPGTRLTVL.

V is TRBV6-5 and J is TRBJ1-2; no firm D call. The V end lost 2 bases, the J end lost 2 bases, and 6 bases lay between the germline ends. Germline V CDR1 and CDR2: MNHEY, SVGAGI. The CDR3 runs 13 residues. CDR3 sequence reads: CASSYAQNYGYTF. In nucleotides, the CDR3 is TGTGCCAGCAGTTACGCACAGAACTATGGCTACACCTTC.

J is TRBJ2-1 and V is TRBV29-1; 10 positions match TRBD2. The CDR3 extends over 17 amino acids. CDR1 and CDR2 from the germline V gene are SQVTM and ANQGSEA. V dropped 2 bases and J dropped 4; count of bases not matched to a gene: 11. The CDR3 DNA follows: TGCAGCGTTGAACAACTCAGCGGGGGGGCCACGTACAATGAGCAGTTCTTC. Protein: CSVEQLSGGATYNEQFF.

The V and J genes are TRBV5-1 and TRBJ2-1, with 8 bases that match TRBD2. CDR3 length: 15 residues. Germline loops: CDR1 SGHRS, CDR2 YFSETQ. Losses at the gene ends were 2 bases for V and 6 bases for J; bases not matched to a gene: 7. CDR3 nucleotide sequence: TGCGCCAGCAGCTTTCTAGCGGGCCCTCCCAATGAGCAGTTCTTC. Encoded protein: CASSFLAGPPNEQFF. Together with reference TRBV5-1 and TRBJ2-1, the CDR3 gives the full variable domain: KAGVTQTPRYLIKTRGQQVTLSCSPISGHRSVSWYQQTPGQGLQFLFEYFSETQRNKGNFPGRFSGRQFSNSRSEMNVSTLELGDSALYLCASSFLAGPPNEQFFGPGTRLTVL.

This chain uses TRBV7-2 with TRBJ1-1; the D is unclear. V was clipped by 4 bases and J by 3 bases, with 9 bases between them. The CDR3 consists of 13 residues. Germline-derived CDR1 and CDR2 are SGHTA and FQGNSA. CDR3 DNA sequence: TGTGCCAGCAGCTCGGCCCTAGACACTGAAGCTTTCTTT. Its protein is CASSSALDTEAFF.

V gene TRBV20-1 combines with J gene TRBJ1-1; the match to TRBD1 covers 8 bases. The CDR3 is 11 amino acids. The germline V gene has CDR1 DFQATT and CDR2 SNEGSKA (reference sequence). J lost 11 bases, V lost 5 bases, and 7 bases had no gene match. The CDR3 here is CSAGQGGGAFF. CDR3 bases: TGCAGTGCTGGACAGGGAGGGGGTGCTTTCTTT.

V usage is TRBV5-5 and J usage is TRBJ1-1; 8 nucleotides match TRBD1. Germline trimming cut 4 bases from V and 11 bases from J; bases unmatched to any gene: 13. The CDR3 loop spans 14 amino acids. Germline V gives CDR1 SGHKS, CDR2 YYEKEE (reference sequence). The CDR3 sequence: CASSRGDRSVGAFF. As DNA, the CDR3 is TGTGCCAGCAGCCGGGGGGACAGGTCGGTCGGGGCTTTCTTT.

The chain joins TRBV19 to TRBJ2-7; the match to TRBD1 covers 7 bases. Germline-derived CDR1 and CDR2 are LNHDA and SQIVND (reference sequence). The CDR3 has 15 amino acids. After removal of 5 bases from V and 1 base from J, the junction contained 8 bases not matched to a gene. The CDR3, as DNA: TGTGCCAGTAGTCCGGGACAGCTTCGATCCTACGAGCAGTACTTC. Translation: CASSPGQLRSYEQYF. Complete variable domain (other parts from reference TRBV19 and TRBJ2-7): DGGITQSPKYLFRKEGQNVTLSCEQNLNHDAMYWYRQDPGQGLRLIYYSQIVNDFQKGDIAEGYSVSREKKESFPLTVTSAQKNPTAFYLCASSPGQLRSYEQYFGPGTRLTVT.

The chain recombines TRBV5-4 with TRBJ2-5, with D unresolved. V shed 3 bases and J shed 4 bases, with 13 bases lying between them. Germline-derived CDR1 and CDR2 are SGHNT and YYREEE (reference sequence). This CDR3 spans 14 amino acids. The CDR3 nucleotides read TGTGCCAGCAGCTACCGACAAATCGGAGAGACCCAGTACTTC. Protein product: CASSYRQIGETQYF.

The DNA for the CDR3 is TGTGCCAGCAGCTCACAGGGGACCAGCTCCTACGAGCAGTACTTC. Translation gives CASSSQGTSSYEQYF. The chain joins TRBV7-9 to TRBJ2-7, with 7 bases identical to TRBD1. This CDR3 has 15 residues. Per germline, CDR1 SEHNR and CDR2 FQNEAQ (reference sequence). The J segment lost 0 bases and the V segment lost 4 bases, leaving 6 bases of the junction unmatched.

The chain uses TRBV19 and TRBJ2-1; 8 bases map to TRBD2. V was pared by 5 bases and J by 2 bases, with 5 bases of the junction left unmatched. CDR1 is LNHDA, CDR2 SQIVND, per germline (reference sequence). This CDR3 has 15 residues. The CDR3 DNA sequence: TGTGCCAGTAGTGTCCCGGGACTAGCCTACAATGAGCAGTTCTTC. It codes for CASSVPGLAYNEQFF. The full variable domain, rest sourced from reference TRBV19 and TRBJ2-1, is DGGITQSPKYLFRKEGQNVTLSCEQNLNHDAMYWYRQDPGQGLRLIYYSQIVNDFQKGDIAEGYSVSREKKESFPLTVTSAQKNPTAFYLCASSVPGLAYNEQFFGPGTRLTVL.

The chain employs TRBV10-2 and TRBJ2-5, with D perhaps TRBD2 (5 bases). The length of the CDR3 is 13 residues. Trimming took off 6 bases at V and 5 bases at J, with 13 bases between the two ends. The germline V gene encodes CDR1 WSHSY and CDR2 SAAADI. The CDR3 DNA reads as TGCGCCAGCAGGCGGGCGCATCCGGAGACCCAGTACTTC. It yields the protein CASRRAHPETQYF.

The rearrangement joins TRBV5-4 to TRBJ1-4; 7 bases match TRBD1. Germline V lookup: CDR1 SGHNT, CDR2 YYREEE (reference sequence). V was pared by 4 bases and J by 4 bases, with 4 bases of the junction left unmatched. The CDR3 is made up of 14 amino acids. The CDR3 DNA reads TGTGCCAGCAGCCGGGGACAGATTAATGAAAAACTGTTTTTT. Residues: CASSRGQINEKLFF.

This chain connects TRBV10-2 to TRBJ1-1, with D unresolved. Per germline, CDR1 WSHSY and CDR2 SAAADI. The CDR3 is made up of 16 amino acids. Trimming pared 2 bases from V and 4 bases from J, leaving 17 bases between. This CDR3 reads CASSEPGVDWTTEAFF. In DNA, the CDR3 is TGCGCCAGCAGTGAGCCCGGGGTCGATTGGACCACTGAAGCTTTCTTT.

This chain links TRBV18 with TRBJ2-7, with 8 bases identical to TRBD2. V lost 4 bases, J lost 2 bases, and 7 bases stayed unmatched. The CDR3 is 15 residues long. The germline V gene has CDR1 KGHSH and CDR2 LQKENI. The chain's CDR3 is CASSLAGLAPYEQYF. In DNA, the CDR3 is TGTGCCAGCTCACTAGCCGGACTAGCTCCCTACGAGCAGTACTTC.

The V and J genes are TRBV29-1 and TRBJ1-2; D uncertain. The germline V gene has CDR1 SQVTM and CDR2 ANQGSEA. CDR3 length: 12 residues. The CDR3 loop reads CTAEGSGGGYTF. The CDR3 DNA reads TGCACCGCTGAAGGGTCCGGCGGGGGCTACACCTTC.